These T cell receptor beta chains were read from a single sample in a study of cytomegalovirus exposure and HLA in healthy donors. Profiled with immunoSEQ multiplex PCR; TCRdb holds only in-frame clones, not every one. The table shows about 130,000 clones, with nearly 90% occurring only once. The material sequenced was PBMCs. These receptors were obtained from a woman under 30 in good health and CMV-seronegative. Each CDR3 is given with its conserved first and last residue. Fields, in order: V gene, J gene, CDR3 protein.

V: TRBV4-2
J: TRBJ2-1
CDR3: CASSPPSGGNEQFF

V: TRBV5-1
J: TRBJ2-2
CDR3: CASSLVASGGRRGTGELFF

V: TRBV5-4
J: TRBJ2-3
CDR3: CASSRVTRTGDSDTQYF

V: TRBV29-1
J: TRBJ2-5
CDR3: CSVEEGRQETQYF

V: TRBV7-9
J: TRBJ1-1
CDR3: CASSLGGQVNTEAFF

V: TRBV18
J: TRBJ1-1
CDR3: CASTGQLNTEAFF

V: TRBV6-5
J: TRBJ1-1
CDR3: CASSSYSEAFF

V: TRBV7-2
J: TRBJ2-3
CDR3: CASSLMGGDTQYF

V: TRBV6-5
J: TRBJ1-2
CDR3: CASSQGFVGYTF

V: TRBV7-2
J: TRBJ2-7
CDR3: CASSLAGAGGTYEQYF

V: TRBV9
J: TRBJ2-1
CDR3: CASSVVAGEVFGEQFF

V: TRBV19
J: TRBJ2-1
CDR3: CASSGSGGAYNEQFF

V: TRBV6-1
J: TRBJ1-1
CDR3: CASSELTVGAFNTEAFF

V: TRBV19
J: TRBJ1-3
CDR3: CASSYRHVSGNTIYF

V: TRBV4-1
J: TRBJ1-4
CDR3: CASSQVQGTNEKLFF

V: TRBV18
J: TRBJ1-4
CDR3: CASSPRPGQRTTNEKLFF

V: TRBV10-3
J: TRBJ2-2
CDR3: CAIRADSFGELFF

V: TRBV6-5
J: TRBJ2-7
CDR3: CASSLGLAGTYEQYF

V: TRBV5-1
J: TRBJ2-1
CDR3: CASSLASGGAGEQFF

V: TRBV5-1
J: TRBJ2-1
CDR3: CASSLTGTGPYNEQFF

V: TRBV18
J: TRBJ2-3
CDR3: CASSPLSVDTQYF

V: TRBV2
J: TRBJ2-5
CDR3: CASLQGAGGETQYF

V: TRBV9
J: TRBJ1-1
CDR3: CASSVDIMNTEAFF

V: TRBV2
J: TRBJ2-7
CDR3: CASGAGTAPYEQYF

V: TRBV4-1
J: TRBJ1-1
CDR3: CASSQETGIYTEAFF

V: TRBV5-4
J: TRBJ1-2
CDR3: CASSLPVKDGDGYTF

V: TRBV5-5
J: TRBJ2-6
CDR3: CASSVQGSGANVLTF

V: TRBV18
J: TRBJ2-1
CDR3: CASSPSFGGNEQFF

V: TRBV15
J: TRBJ1-4
CDR3: CATSREGEESEKLFF

V: TRBV12-5
J: TRBJ2-5
CDR3: CASGLITISETQYF

V: TRBV6-5
J: TRBJ2-7
CDR3: CASRYGVAGDGYEQYF

V: TRBV6-6
J: TRBJ1-1
CDR3: CASSSQGTNTEAFF

V: TRBV13
J: TRBJ2-7
CDR3: CASSLGGGAYEQYF

V: TRBV29-1
J: TRBJ2-3
CDR3: CSARARYTDTQYF

V: TRBV4-1
J: TRBJ2-3
CDR3: CASSQLPFAGPTKDTQYF

V: TRBV6-1
J: TRBJ1-1
CDR3: CASDSLNLNTEAFF

V: TRBV7-6
J: TRBJ1-2
CDR3: CASTRLGAVGNYGYTF

V: TRBV7-2
J: TRBJ2-5
CDR3: CASSYRQGGTQYF